One and the same sample provided the 15 T cell receptor beta chains below, sequenced in a study of T cells after yellow fever vaccination. MiXCR was run by TCRdb on the 5' RACE reads, yielding one entry per CDR3 protein. The data show 500,000 to 650,000 distinct CDR3 sequences, about 13% seen once. Sequencing used PBMCs, obtained on the day of the yellow fever booster vaccination. Every receptor here comes from a young man who received the YFV17D yellow fever vaccine.

The chain has TRBV20-1 and TRBJ1-5; 7 positions agree with TRBD1. V shed 6 bases and J 0 bases; nucleotides not matched to a gene: 11. Germline CDR1 DFQATT, CDR2 SNEGSKA (reference sequence). CDR3 length equals 16 residues. CDR3 bases: TGCAGTGCCCCGACAGGGATTCTCTATAGCAATCAGCCCCAGCATTTT. This codes for CSAPTGILYSNQPQHF.

This clonotype has only a few counts. V and J are TRBV7-2 and TRBJ1-5, with TRBD1 as a possible D gene (6 bases). CDR1 and CDR2 (germline): SGHTA, FQGNSA. This CDR3 has 15 amino acids. Trimming took off 5 bases at V and 2 bases at J, with 13 bases between the two ends. CDR3 sequence (DNA): TGTGCCAGCAGCCCCCTGGGGGGGCGCAATCAGCCCCAGCATTTT. Its translation: CASSPLGGRNQPQHF.

This clonotype was counted only a few times. The rearrangement joins TRBV7-8 to TRBJ2-7, with a tentative D call TRBD1 (6 bases). The germline CDR1 and CDR2 sequences are SGHVS and FQNEAQ. The V and J ends lost 3 bases and 4 bases respectively, with 13 bases between them. This CDR3 region has 14 residues. CDR3 region: CASSFRTATYEQYF. In DNA, the CDR3 is TGTGCCAGCAGCTTTCGGACAGCAACTTACGAGCAGTACTTC.

This clonotype has just a few counts. This sequence joins TRBV9 and TRBJ2-7; TRBD2 is a possible D gene (6 bases). With 0 bases removed from V and 4 bases from J, the gap between germline ends came to 11 bases. The CDR3 runs to 14 residues. Germline V lookup: CDR1 SGDLS, CDR2 YYNGEE. This chain's CDR3 is CASSVAAGTYEQYF. The CDR3 nucleotides read TGTGCCAGCAGCGTAGCGGCGGGGACTTACGAGCAGTACTTC.

V gene TRBV20-1 combines with J gene TRBJ2-1, with a tentative D call TRBD2 (6 bases). This CDR3 region has 13 residues. Trimming took off 4 bases at V and 3 bases at J, with 10 bases between the two ends. CDR1 is DFQATT, CDR2 SNEGSKA, per germline (reference sequence). DNA for the CDR3: TGCAGTGCTAAGGCGGGGCTCTACAATGAGCAGTTCTTC. It is translated as CSAKAGLYNEQFF.

Only one count was recorded for this clonotype. This CDR3 reads CASSVGVDVTQYF. The CDR3, as DNA: TGTGCCAGCAGCGTAGGGGTAGATGTGACCCAGTACTTC. The rearrangement uses TRBV9 and TRBJ2-5; D not resolved. V dropped 0 bases and J dropped 7 bases, with 10 bases sitting between them. The CDR3 totals 13 residues. Germline CDR1 SGDLS, CDR2 YYNGEE.

This clonotype was observed a few times. The rearrangement links TRBV5-5 to TRBJ2-5, with 11 positions matching TRBD1. This CDR3 spans 15 amino acids. V was clipped by 4 bases and J by 5 bases; unmatched bases: 7. CDR1 SGHKS and CDR2 YYEKEE come from the germline V gene (reference sequence). This CDR3 reads CASSPGTGGRETQYF. CDR3 DNA sequence: TGTGCCAGCAGCCCGGGGACAGGGGGTAGGGAGACCCAGTACTTC.

In its sample, this clonotype was seen a few times. V gene TRBV18 combines with J gene TRBJ2-3; 11 bases are shared with TRBD2. Trimming at V came to 2 bases and at J to 4 bases, leaving 2 bases not matched to a gene. Germline lookup yields CDR1 KGHSH and CDR2 LQKENI. The CDR3 consists of 15 residues. CDR3 region: CASSPSGLAADTQYF. The CDR3 DNA reads TGTGCCAGCTCACCATCGGGACTAGCGGCAGATACGCAGTATTTT.

A few counts support this clonotype. This chain connects TRBV7-3 to TRBJ2-5; D gene unclear. CDR3 size: 16 residues. The V end lost 8 bases, the J end lost 7 bases, and 26 bases lay between the germline ends. Germline CDR1 SGHTA, CDR2 FQGTGA. The CDR3 DNA reads as TGTGCCAGCCTTTGCCCCCCTTCTGGGGTGGCAAGGACCCAGTACTTC. Residues: CASLCPPSGVARTQYF.

The J gene is TRBJ2-3, the V gene TRBV9, with 9 bases that match TRBD2. V trimming: 3 bases; J trimming: 4 bases; junction bases outside the gene matches: 9. Germline assignment: CDR1 SGDLS and CDR2 YYNGEE. The CDR3 is made up of 16 amino acids. This CDR3 reads CASSGWAGGPSDTQYF. CDR3 coding DNA: TGTGCCAGCAGCGGTTGGGCGGGAGGGCCGTCAGATACGCAGTATTTT.

The V gene is TRBV7-6, the J gene TRBJ2-3, with 11 bases lining up with TRBD2. J lost 6 bases, V lost 6 bases, and 17 bases had no gene match. The CDR3 covers 18 residues. Germline CDR1 and CDR2: SGHVS and FNYEAQ. CDR3 sequence: CASSPTPTSGSSRDTQYF. CDR3 nucleotide sequence: TGTGCCAGCAGTCCGACCCCTACTAGCGGGAGCTCCCGTGATACGCAGTATTTT.

V is TRBV24-1 and J is TRBJ1-6; D may be TRBD1 (5 bases). Germline CDR1 KGHDR, CDR2 SFDVKD. The length of the CDR3 is 13 residues. V gave up 8 bases and J gave up 14 bases, with 18 bases separating them. CDR3 amino acids: CATTGTRIASLHF. Here the CDR3 DNA reads TGTGCCACCACCGGGACGAGAATCGCATCCCTCCACTTT.

In this sample, this clonotype turned up a few times. The J gene is TRBJ2-7, the V gene TRBV6-5, with a possible D match to TRBD2 (5 bases). Between the trimmed V and J ends, which lost 7 bases and 2 bases, there was a span of 9 bases. The length of the CDR3 is 12 residues. Germline V gene data show CDR1 as MNHEY and CDR2 as SVGAGI. The CDR3 is CASTSGPYEQYF. The CDR3 DNA reads TGTGCCAGCACCAGCGGCCCCTACGAGCAGTACTTC.

This clonotype was counted ten times or more. The rearrangement joins TRBV12-3 or TRBV12-4 to TRBJ2-2, with no clear D. The CDR3 extends over 13 amino acids. V lost 2 bases, J lost 7 bases, and 8 bases lay in between. CDR3 protein: CASSLRAIGELFF. The CDR3 DNA sequence: TGTGCCAGCAGTTTAAGGGCGATCGGGGAGCTGTTTTTT.

This clonotype was seen ten or more times. One end of the junction fails to match germline, which may point to a read error. The chain couples TRBV18 to TRBJ2-5; D uncertain. Germline V gene sequence: CDR1 KGHSH, CDR2 LQKENI. The CDR3 contains 13 residues. CDR3: CASSPGNQETQYF. CDR3 nucleotide sequence: TGCGCCAGCAGCCCCGGAAACCAAGAGACCCAGTACTTC. Combining the CDR3 with reference TRBV18 and TRBJ2-5 gives the whole variable domain NAGVMQNPRHLVRRRGQEARLRCSPMKGHSHVYWYRQLPEEGLKFMVYLQKENIIDESGMPKERFSAEFPKEGPSILRIQQVVRGDSAAYFCASSPGNQETQYFGPGTRLLVL.